The 21 T cell receptor beta chains reported below all come from one sample, sequenced in a study of blood T cell repertoires in COVID-19. Assay used: immunoSEQ multiplex PCR; TCRdb lists only in-frame clones, some missing. The sample contains approximately 80,000 clones, 70% to 85% of which appear only once. The material sequenced was peripheral blood. These receptors originate from a man aged 45-65 years with active or convalescent COVID-19.

Written as DNA, the CDR3 is TGTGCCAGTAGTATAACAGGGAGTAGCTATGGCTACACCTTC. Translating gives CASSITGSSYGYTF. The rearrangement joins TRBV19 to TRBJ1-2; D possibly corresponds to TRBD1 (6 bases). Germline values: CDR1 LNHDA, CDR2 SQIVND (reference sequence). This CDR3 contains 14 residues. V lost 2 bases, J lost 4 bases, and 11 bases lay in between.

The chain employs TRBV7-8 and TRBJ1-2, with D unclear. The CDR3 spans 13 residues. Trimming removed 5 bases at V and 7 bases at J, with 14 bases between. Germline V gene data show CDR1 as SGHVS and CDR2 as FQNEAQ. The CDR3 here is CASSPRQASGYTF. For the CDR3, the DNA is TGTGCCAGCAGCCCACGCCAGGCTTCTGGCTACACCTTC.

This clone has a handful of counts. The CDR3 bases are TGTGCCAGCAGCAATCCGGGACAGGGGAGTGAAAAACTGTTTTTT. Its translation: CASSNPGQGSEKLFF. The chain joins TRBV28 to TRBJ1-4, with 10 bases that match TRBD1. The trim removed 6 bases at V and 7 bases at J, leaving 8 bases unmatched. From germline, CDR1 is MDHEN and CDR2 SYDVKM. The CDR3 has 15 amino acids.

The gene calls are TRBV9 and TRBJ2-3; weak D call: TRBD2 (6 bases). The CDR3 is 16 residues long. The V end was cut by 3 bases, the J end by 5 bases, with 19 bases between. The V gene's germline CDR1 is SGDLS and CDR2 YYNGEE. The CDR3 DNA sequence: TGTGCCAGCAGCGCCCCCAGCGGAGGGGCCGGAGATACGCAGTATTTT. Its translation: CASSAPSGGAGDTQYF.

The chain employs TRBV9 and TRBJ2-4, with 7 bases aligning to TRBD2. V trimming: 0 bases; J trimming: 8 bases; junction bases outside the gene matches: 5. Germline V lookup: CDR1 SGDLS, CDR2 YYNGEE. CDR3 length: 14 amino acids. In nucleotides, the CDR3 is TGTGCCAGCAGCGTAGGCAGGGAGGGAGACATTCAGTACTTC. Translating it yields CASSVGREGDIQYF.

V and J are TRBV25-1 and TRBJ2-5, with D possibly TRBD1 on 6 matching bases. V lost 0 bases, J lost 4 bases, and 15 bases lay in between. The germline V gene encodes CDR1 MGHDK and CDR2 SYGVNS. The CDR3 runs 16 residues. CDR3 DNA: TGTGCCAGCAGTGAATATCATTTGGGGGCTGGAGAGACCCAGTACTTC. This codes for CASSEYHLGAGETQYF.

In its sample, this clone was seen once. The chain has TRBV4-1 and TRBJ2-1, with 14 bases fitting TRBD2. The trim removed 3 bases at V and 10 bases at J, leaving 8 bases unmatched. The germline gives CDR1 MGHRA, CDR2 YSYEKL. This CDR3 spans 16 amino acids. CDR3 sequence: CASSQETSGGALEQFF. CDR3 in DNA: TGCGCCAGCAGCCAGGAGACTAGCGGGGGGGCCTTGGAGCAGTTCTTC.

This chain uses TRBV7-2 with TRBJ2-7; possibly TRBD2 for D (6 bases). The V gene's germline CDR1 is SGHTA and CDR2 FQGNSA. The CDR3 runs to 14 residues. V was pared by 7 bases and J by 4 bases, with 17 bases between. The CDR3, as DNA: TGTGCCAGCACTAACAGTGCCCGGGGGTACGAGCAGTACTTC. Translated: CASTNSARGYEQYF.

A single count supports this clone. J is TRBJ2-1 and V is TRBV19; 8 nucleotides match TRBD2. From germline, CDR1 is LNHDA and CDR2 SQIVND (reference sequence). CDR3 length equals 17 residues. V lost 2 bases and J lost 3; bases outside the gene matches: 9. CDR3 sequence (DNA): TGTGCCAGTAGTATATCATCGGCGCGGGGGGACTACAATGAGCAGTTCTTC. It translates to CASSISSARGDYNEQFF.

CDR3 sequence reads: CASSQDLGYEQYF. In DNA, the CDR3 is TGTGCCAGCAGCCAAGATCTCGGTTACGAGCAGTACTTC. The V and J genes are TRBV3-1 (or the pseudogene TRBV3-2) and TRBJ2-7; D unclear. V lost 0 bases and J lost 4, with 7 bases in between. The CDR3 covers 13 residues. Germline V gene data show CDR1 as LGHDT and CDR2 as YNNKEL (reference sequence).

V gene TRBV7-2 combines with J gene TRBJ2-2, with 9 bases identical to TRBD2. Germline lookup yields CDR1 SGHTA and CDR2 FQGNSA. After removal of 0 bases from V and 3 bases from J, the junction contained 2 bases not matched to a gene. CDR3 length: 16 residues. The DNA for the CDR3 is TGTGCCAGCAGCTTAGCAGCGGGGGGACACACCGGGGAGCTGTTTTTT. Encoded protein: CASSLAAGGHTGELFF.

By sample share, this clone is medium-sized. The chain carries TRBV3-1 (or the pseudogene TRBV3-2) and TRBJ2-3; D unclear. With 4 bases removed from V and 1 base from J, the gap between germline ends came to 9 bases. The CDR3 length is 14 residues. The germline CDR1 and CDR2 sequences are LGHDT and YNNKEL (reference sequence). The CDR3 DNA is TGTGCCAGCAGCCCCCCGTTTGGCACAGATACGCAGTATTTT. Translating gives CASSPPFGTDTQYF.

The rearrangement joins TRBV6-5 to TRBJ1-3; 9 bases are a match to TRBD1. Germline V gene data show CDR1 as MNHEY and CDR2 as SVGAGI. The CDR3 runs to 15 residues. Losses at the gene ends were 6 bases for V and 5 bases for J; bases not matched to a gene: 8. DNA for the CDR3: TGTGCCAGCAGCCTAGTGACAGGGGGTAGAAACACCATATATTTT. It specifies CASSLVTGGRNTIYF.

This clone is categorized as medium-sized (0.01 to 0.1%). The V and J genes are TRBV5-4 and TRBJ2-3; TRBD1 matches at 8 bases. The CDR3 covers 18 residues. The germline V gene encodes CDR1 SGHNT and CDR2 YYREEE (reference sequence). The trim removed 4 bases at V and 1 base at J, leaving 14 bases unmatched. The CDR3 is CASSQSMRQGSGTDTQYF. The CDR3 DNA reads TGTGCCAGCAGCCAATCAATGAGACAGGGGAGTGGCACAGATACGCAGTATTTT.

The chain recombines TRBV12-3 or TRBV12-4 with TRBJ2-1; D may be TRBD1 (5 bases). V dropped 6 bases and J dropped 6 bases, with 9 bases sitting between them. The CDR3 is 12 amino acids. The CDR3 reads CASSAQGNEQFF. The CDR3 nucleotides are TGTGCCAGCAGCGCCCAGGGCAATGAGCAGTTCTTC.

This clone was seen only a few times. The rearrangement uses TRBV19 and TRBJ1-1; D remains unclear. CDR1 and CDR2 (germline): LNHDA, SQIVND (reference sequence). Trimming took off 5 bases at V and 0 bases at J, with 7 bases between the two ends. The CDR3 runs 13 residues. The CDR3 DNA sequence: TGTGCCAGTAGTGTACAGATGAACACTGAAGCTTTCTTT. Its translation: CASSVQMNTEAFF.

V usage is TRBV6-2 or TRBV6-3 and J usage is TRBJ1-2, with D tentatively TRBD1 (5 bases). The CDR3 runs 15 residues. Germline values: CDR1 MNHEY, CDR2 SVGEGT. The V end lost 4 bases, the J end lost 2 bases, and 14 bases lay between the germline ends. Written as DNA, the CDR3 is TGTGCCAGCAGTTTTCCCAGGGTTCTGAACTATGGCTACACCTTC. Translation gives CASSFPRVLNYGYTF.

The rearrangement joins TRBV7-3 to TRBJ1-6, with 7 positions matching TRBD1. Trimming removed 5 bases from V and 7 bases from J; junction bases left unmatched: 5. CDR1 is SGHTA, CDR2 FQGTGA, per germline. CDR3 size: 14 residues. The chain's CDR3 is CASSLGGINSPLHF. Written as DNA, the CDR3 is TGTGCCAGCAGCCTAGGGGGCATAAATTCACCCCTCCACTTT.

V and J are TRBV9 and TRBJ2-7; TRBD2 agrees at 7 bases. CDR3 length: 15 residues. CDR1 is SGDLS and CDR2 is YYNGEE in the germline V gene. After removal of 5 bases from V and 2 bases from J, the junction contained 10 bases not matched to a gene. In DNA form, the CDR3 reads TGTGCCAGCAGTTCGGGCGGGGGACCCACCTACGAGCAGTACTTC. Its protein is CASSSGGGPTYEQYF.

This chain joins TRBV6-5 and TRBJ1-1; 10 bases agree with TRBD1. Germline lookup yields CDR1 MNHEY and CDR2 SVGAGI. This CDR3 region has 15 residues. V lost 8 bases and J lost 7; bases outside the gene matches: 13. The CDR3 nucleotides are TGTGCCAGCCCGATGACAGGGGGCGTTTTGGATGAAGCTTTCTTT. Translated, it gives CASPMTGGVLDEAFF.

The chain couples TRBV12-5 to TRBJ1-1; D is ambiguous. Germline V gives CDR1 LGHNT, CDR2 FRNRAP. Trimming removed 7 bases from V and 11 bases from J, with 20 bases in between. The CDR3 has 13 amino acids. The DNA of the CDR3 is TGTGCTAGTGCCGTTGGGCAGGTGATGTTGGCTTTCTTT. It translates to CASAVGQVMLAFF.